The 3 T cell receptor beta chains given below trace back to one sample, sequenced in a study of CD8 T cells in ankylosing spondylitis. General study findings and limits: In ankylosing spondylitis blood, a motif of roughly eight highly homologous TCR beta variants appeared characteristic.

Each CDR3 protein gets one entry after TCRdb re-called the 5' RACE reads with MiXCR. The repertoire holds a few hundred thousand distinct CDR3 sequences, with approximately 8% as singletons. No antigen is known for these receptors. The sample was blood, either unsorted or a sorted T cell fraction (not recorded which). These receptor sequences come from a male donor with ankylosing spondylitis.

The CDR3, as DNA: TGTGTCTCTATGGACACTGAAGCTTTCTTT. Protein product: CVSMDTEAFF. The genes are TRBV28 and TRBJ1-1; unclear D gene. Germline V gives CDR1 MDHEN, CDR2 SYDVKM. The CDR3 has 10 residues.

There are many counts of this clonotype. J is TRBJ2-1 and V is TRBV14; D is possibly TRBD2 (6 bases). This CDR3 contains 14 residues. The ends were cut back, 4 bases at V and 6 bases at J, with 13 bases in the middle. Germline-derived CDR1 and CDR2 are SGHDN and FVKESK. In nucleotides, the CDR3 is TGTGCCAGCAGCCCTCCGGGACTCTTCAATGAGCAGTTCTTC. Translated, it gives CASSPPGLFNEQFF.

This clonotype was found many times. The chain recombines TRBV29-1 with TRBJ2-2; 8 positions match TRBD2. Unmatched junction bases numbered 7, after V lost 4 bases and J lost 0 bases. CDR1 and CDR2 from the germline V gene are SQVTM and ANQGSEA. The CDR3 is 16 amino acids. CDR3 coding DNA: TGCAGCGTTGTGTGGTTAGCGGGATCGAACACCGGGGAGCTGTTTTTT. This encodes CSVVWLAGSNTGELFF.